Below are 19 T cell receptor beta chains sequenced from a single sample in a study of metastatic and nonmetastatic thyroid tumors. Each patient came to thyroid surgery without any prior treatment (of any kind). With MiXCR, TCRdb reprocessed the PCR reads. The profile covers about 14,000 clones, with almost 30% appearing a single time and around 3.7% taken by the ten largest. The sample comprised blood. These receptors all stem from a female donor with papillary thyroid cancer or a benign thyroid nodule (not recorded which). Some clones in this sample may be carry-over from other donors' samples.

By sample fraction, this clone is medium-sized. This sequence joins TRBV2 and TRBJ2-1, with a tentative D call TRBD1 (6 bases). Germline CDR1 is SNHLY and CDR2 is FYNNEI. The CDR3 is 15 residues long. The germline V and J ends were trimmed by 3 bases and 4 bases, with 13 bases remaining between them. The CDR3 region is CASSDTQGFYNEQFF. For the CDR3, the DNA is TGTGCCAGCAGTGATACACAGGGTTTTTACAATGAGCAGTTCTTC.

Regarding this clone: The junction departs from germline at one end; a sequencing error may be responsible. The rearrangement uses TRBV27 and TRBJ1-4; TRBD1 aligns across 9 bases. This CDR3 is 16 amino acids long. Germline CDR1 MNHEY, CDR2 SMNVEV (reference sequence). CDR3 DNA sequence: TGTGCCAGCAGGAACAGGGGGCGATATCCAAATGAAAAACTGGTTTTT. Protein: CASRNRGRYPNEKLVF.

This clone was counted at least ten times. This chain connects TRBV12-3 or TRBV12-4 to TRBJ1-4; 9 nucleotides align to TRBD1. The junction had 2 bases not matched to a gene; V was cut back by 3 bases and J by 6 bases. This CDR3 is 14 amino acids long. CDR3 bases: TGTGCCAGCAGTTTCAGACAGGGGGATGAAAAACTGTTTTTT. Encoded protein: CASSFRQGDEKLFF.

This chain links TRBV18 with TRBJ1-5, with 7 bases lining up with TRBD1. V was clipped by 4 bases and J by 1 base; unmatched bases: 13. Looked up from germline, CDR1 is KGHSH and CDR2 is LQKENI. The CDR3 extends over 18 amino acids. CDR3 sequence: CASSHYSGQDPSNQPQHF. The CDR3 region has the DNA TGTGCCAGCTCACATTACTCCGGACAGGACCCCAGCAATCAGCCCCAGCATTTT.

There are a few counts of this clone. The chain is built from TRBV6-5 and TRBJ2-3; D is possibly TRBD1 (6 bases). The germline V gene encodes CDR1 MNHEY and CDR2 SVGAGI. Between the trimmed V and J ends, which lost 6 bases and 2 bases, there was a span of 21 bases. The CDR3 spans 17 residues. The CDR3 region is CASRLNRDTRFTDTQYF. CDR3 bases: TGTGCCAGCAGACTAAACCGGGACACCAGATTCACAGATACGCAGTATTTT.

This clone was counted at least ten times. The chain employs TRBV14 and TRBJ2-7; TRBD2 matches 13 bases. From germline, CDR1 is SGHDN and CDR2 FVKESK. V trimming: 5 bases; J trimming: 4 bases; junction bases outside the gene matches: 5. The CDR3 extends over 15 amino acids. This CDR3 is CASSKWTSGRYEQYF. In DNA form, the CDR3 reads TGTGCCAGCAGCAAGTGGACTAGCGGGAGATACGAGCAGTACTTC.

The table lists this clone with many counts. CDR3 region: CASRKQGLGNTEAFF. For the CDR3, the DNA is TGTGCCAGCAGGAAGCAGGGGCTGGGGAACACTGAAGCTTTCTTT. The rearrangement links TRBV5-4 to TRBJ1-1, with D tentatively TRBD1 (6 bases). The germline gives CDR1 SGHNT, CDR2 YYREEE (reference sequence). The CDR3 runs 15 residues. V dropped 5 bases and J dropped 1 base, with 15 bases sitting between them. The full variable domain, rest sourced from reference TRBV5-4 and TRBJ1-1, is ETGVTQSPTHLIKTRGQQVTLRCSSQSGHNTVSWYQQALGQGPQFIFQYYREEENGRGNFPPRFSGLQFPNYSSELNVNALELDDSALYLCASRKQGLGNTEAFFGQGTRLTVV.

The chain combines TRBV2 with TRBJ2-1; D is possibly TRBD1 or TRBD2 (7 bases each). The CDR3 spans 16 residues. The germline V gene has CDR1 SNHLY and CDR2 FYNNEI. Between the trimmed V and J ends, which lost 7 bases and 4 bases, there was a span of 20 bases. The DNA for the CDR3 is TGTGCCAGCATTGGGGGAGGGGGCCAATTGTACAATGAGCAGTTCTTC. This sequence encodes CASIGGGGQLYNEQFF.

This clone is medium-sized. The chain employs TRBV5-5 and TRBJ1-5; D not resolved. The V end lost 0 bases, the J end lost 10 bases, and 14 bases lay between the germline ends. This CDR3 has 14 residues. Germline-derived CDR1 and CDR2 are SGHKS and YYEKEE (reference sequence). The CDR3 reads CASSLAGGRAPQHF. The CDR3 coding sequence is TGTGCCAGCAGCTTGGCGGGAGGGAGGGCCCCCCAGCATTTT.

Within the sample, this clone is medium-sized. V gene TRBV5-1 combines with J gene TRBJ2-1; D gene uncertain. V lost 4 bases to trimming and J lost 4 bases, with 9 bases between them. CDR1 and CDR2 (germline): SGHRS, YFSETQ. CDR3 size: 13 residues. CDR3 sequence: CASSPDTYNEQFF. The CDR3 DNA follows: TGCGCCAGCAGCCCAGACACATACAATGAGCAGTTCTTC.

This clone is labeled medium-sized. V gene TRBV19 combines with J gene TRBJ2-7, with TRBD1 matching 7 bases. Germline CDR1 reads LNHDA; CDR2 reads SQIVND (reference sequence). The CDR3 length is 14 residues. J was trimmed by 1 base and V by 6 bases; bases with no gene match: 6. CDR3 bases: TGTGCCAGTAGGACCGGGACAGCATCCTACGAGCAGTACTTC. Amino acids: CASRTGTASYEQYF.

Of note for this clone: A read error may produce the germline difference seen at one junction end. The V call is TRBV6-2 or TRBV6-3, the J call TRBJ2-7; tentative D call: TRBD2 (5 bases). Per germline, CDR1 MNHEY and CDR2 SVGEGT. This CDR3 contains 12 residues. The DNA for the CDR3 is TGTGCCAGCAGTTACGAAGACTACGAGCAGTCCTTC. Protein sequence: CASSYEDYEQSF.

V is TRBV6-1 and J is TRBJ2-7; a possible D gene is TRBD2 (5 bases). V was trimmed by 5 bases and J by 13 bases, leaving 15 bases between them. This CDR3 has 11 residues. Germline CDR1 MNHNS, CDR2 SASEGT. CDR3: CASSNGNIRYF. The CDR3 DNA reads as TGTGCCAGCAGTAACGGGAACATTCGATACTTC.

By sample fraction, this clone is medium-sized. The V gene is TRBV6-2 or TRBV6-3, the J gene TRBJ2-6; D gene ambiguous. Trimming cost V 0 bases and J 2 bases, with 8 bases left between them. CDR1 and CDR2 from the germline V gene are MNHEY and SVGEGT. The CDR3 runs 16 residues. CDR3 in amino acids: CASSYSGPPGANVLTF. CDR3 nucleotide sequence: TGTGCCAGCAGTTACTCAGGGCCCCCTGGGGCCAACGTCCTGACTTTC.

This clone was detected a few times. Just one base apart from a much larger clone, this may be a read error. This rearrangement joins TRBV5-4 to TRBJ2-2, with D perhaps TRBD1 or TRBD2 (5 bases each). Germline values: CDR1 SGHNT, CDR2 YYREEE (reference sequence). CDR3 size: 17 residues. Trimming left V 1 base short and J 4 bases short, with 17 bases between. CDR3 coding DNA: TGTGCCAGCAGCTTGTATATCGGGCAGGGAGTCACCGGGGAGCTGTTTTTT. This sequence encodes CASSLYIGQGVTGELFF.

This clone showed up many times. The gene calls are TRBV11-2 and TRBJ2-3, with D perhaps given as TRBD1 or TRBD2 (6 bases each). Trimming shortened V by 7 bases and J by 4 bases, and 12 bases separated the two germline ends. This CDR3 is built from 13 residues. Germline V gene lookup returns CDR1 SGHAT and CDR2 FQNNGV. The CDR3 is CASTRGGPDTQYF. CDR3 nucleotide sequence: TGTGCCAGCACCAGGGGAGGACCAGATACGCAGTATTTT. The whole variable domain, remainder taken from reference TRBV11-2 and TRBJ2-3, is EAGVAQSPRYKIIEKRQSVAFWCNPISGHATLYWYQQILGQGPKLLIQFQNNGVVDDSQLPKDRFSAERLKGVDSTLKIQPAKLEDSAVYLCASTRGGPDTQYFGPGTRLTVL.

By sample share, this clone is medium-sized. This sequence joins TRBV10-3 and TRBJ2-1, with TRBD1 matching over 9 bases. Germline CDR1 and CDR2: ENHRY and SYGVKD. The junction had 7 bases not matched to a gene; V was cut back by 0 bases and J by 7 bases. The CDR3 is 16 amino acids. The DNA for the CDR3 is TGTGCCATCAGTGAGTCTGCGGACAGGGGTTTGAATGAGCAGTTCTTC. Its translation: CAISESADRGLNEQFF.

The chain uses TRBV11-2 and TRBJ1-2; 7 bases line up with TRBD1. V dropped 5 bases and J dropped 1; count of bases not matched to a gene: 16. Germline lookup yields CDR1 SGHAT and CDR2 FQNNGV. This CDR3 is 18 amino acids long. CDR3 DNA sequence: TGTGCCAGCAGCGCTACCTCAGGGGGTGTATCGTTTAACTATGGCTACACCTTC. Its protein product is CASSATSGGVSFNYGYTF.

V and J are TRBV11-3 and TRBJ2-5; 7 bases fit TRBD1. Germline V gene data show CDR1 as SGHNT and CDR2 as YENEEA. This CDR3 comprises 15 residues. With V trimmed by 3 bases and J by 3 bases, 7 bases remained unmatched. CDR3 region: CASSFEDREKETQYF. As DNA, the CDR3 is TGTGCCAGCAGCTTCGAAGACAGGGAGAAAGAGACCCAGTACTTC.